The 7 T cell receptor beta chains in this list originate from one sample, sequenced in a study of blood T cell repertoires in COVID-19. Clones were sequenced by immunoSEQ multiplex PCR, and TCRdb holds only the in-frame ones, with some missing. In the table there are about 46,000 clones, 90% of which are singletons. Sequenced material: peripheral blood. These receptors all stem from a man between 65 and 79 years old with active COVID-19.

In its sample, this clone was seen once. This sequence joins TRBV5-1 and TRBJ1-2; no clear D gene. Germline CDR1 is SGHRS and CDR2 is YFSETQ. V was pared by 6 bases and J by 0 bases, with 15 bases between. The CDR3 has 15 residues. CDR3 region: CASNENPGANYGYTF. The CDR3 DNA reads as TGCGCCAGCAACGAGAACCCGGGAGCTAACTATGGCTACACCTTC.

V and J are TRBV28 and TRBJ2-5; 7 bases are a match to TRBD2. The CDR3 runs 14 residues. Germline V gives CDR1 MDHEN, CDR2 SYDVKM. Trimming took 5 bases from V and 10 from J; bases not matched to a gene: 13. For the CDR3, the DNA is TGTGCCAGCAGTCCGGGACTCGCTGGGGGGGTCCAGTACTTC. Its translation is CASSPGLAGGVQYF.

The chain links TRBV7-2 to TRBJ2-7; tentatively, D is TRBD1 (6 bases). Germline V gives CDR1 SGHTA, CDR2 FQGNSA. The V gene lost 1 base and the J gene lost 6 bases, with 13 bases spanning the gap. The CDR3 consists of 14 residues. The CDR3 here is CASSLGQVFREQYF. In DNA, the CDR3 is TGTGCCAGCAGCTTAGGACAGGTCTTTCGCGAGCAGTACTTC.

The J gene is TRBJ2-1, the V gene TRBV19, with D maybe TRBD1 (6 bases). Trimming stripped 5 bases from V and 0 bases from J, with 14 bases between. Germline CDR1 and CDR2: LNHDA and SQIVND (reference sequence). This CDR3 is built from 16 residues. The CDR3 loop is CASSGDRLRSYNEQFF. In nucleotides, the CDR3 is TGTGCCAGTAGTGGAGACAGGCTGCGCTCCTACAATGAGCAGTTCTTC.

The count of this clone is one. The chain couples TRBV4-3 to TRBJ1-2; D is perhaps TRBD1 (5 bases). This CDR3 has 14 residues. Between the trimmed V and J ends, which lost 1 base and 1 base, there was a span of 7 bases. The germline V gene has CDR1 LGHNA and CDR2 YSLEER. In DNA form, the CDR3 reads TGCGCCAGCAGCCAAGTTCAGGGTAACTATGGCTACACCTTC. Translating it yields CASSQVQGNYGYTF.

This sequence joins TRBV12-3 or TRBV12-4 and TRBJ1-1, with no clear D. With 2 bases removed from V and 2 bases from J, the gap between germline ends came to 6 bases. The CDR3 has 13 residues. This chain's CDR3 is CASSLQINTEAFF. CDR3 DNA sequence: TGTGCCAGCAGTTTACAGATTAACACTGAAGCTTTCTTT.

This clone was observed a few times. The CDR3 loop is CAWSTGTDTQYF. In DNA, the CDR3 is TGTGCCTGGAGTACGGGCACAGATACGCAGTATTTT. The chain employs TRBV30 and TRBJ2-3; no definite D call. This CDR3 region has 12 residues. Trimming took off 2 bases at V and 1 base at J, with 4 bases between the two ends. Germline CDR1 GTSNPN, CDR2 SVGIG (reference sequence). Complete variable domain (other parts from reference TRBV30 and TRBJ2-3): SQTIHQWPATLVQPVGSPLSLECTVEGTSNPNLYWYRQAAGRGLQLLFYSVGIGQISSEVPQNLSASRPQDRQFILSSKKLLLSDSGFYLCAWSTGTDTQYFGPGTRLTVL.